This T cell receptor (beta chain) was observed in a study of cytomegalovirus exposure and HLA in healthy donors (dated by TCRdb to about 2017). Regarding the research as a whole: In an earlier analysis of 450 to 750 of the donors, about 260 Gb of sequence data and some 120 million unique TCR beta sequences from about 180 million T cells were reported. An early release covering more than 500 HLA-typed donors comprised roughly 300 gigabases of sequencing data and approximately 80 million unique TCR sequences. The genetic ancestry cluster associated with self-reported Caucasian donors included 81% of the roughly 400 genotyped donors. The study was designed to test whether signatures of past pathogen exposure could be identified by cataloging public T cell receptors. The T cell repertoires of several hundred subjects were profiled by immunosequencing and related to cytomegalovirus serostatus. Along with the roughly 610-subject first cohort, a separate validation cohort of over a hundred different subjects was used. High-throughput TCR immunosequencing, statistical association of individual TCRs with disease status, and machine learning were combined to predict cytomegalovirus infection status. To study patterns of TCR occurrence, a later analysis re-analyzed previously published TCR beta repertoires from several hundred donors and added high-resolution HLA genotyping. Rather than using new phenotypic data, the later analysis identified candidate immune exposures from TCR beta sequences and from how often those sequences occurred across donors. An earlier analysis of approximately 630 of the donors applied high-throughput TCR beta sequencing to assess whether each TCR beta V gene segment acted as functional or pseudogenic. Donor age, sex, ethnicity and CMV serostatus were compiled alongside the repertoire data. A later genetic analysis used genome-wide SNP genotypes for about 60% of the roughly 700 donors, treating that subset as a discovery cohort. Every discovery cohort repertoire had been produced on one sequencing platform. Both class I and class II loci were covered by HLA typing, at four-digit resolution. Typing coverage varied by locus: about 620-640 donors for A, B, C, DRB1 and DQB1; 522 for DQA1; around 570 for DPA1; about 450 for DPB1. A handful of DR-DQ haplotypes were handled as single units for association and clustering because linkage in the cohort was strong. Among roughly 370 genotyped donors of the cohort, an average of about 240,000 unique TCR beta nucleotide sequences were sequenced per donor, about a sixth of them non-productive.

Here is what the overall study found, with its caveats: In vitro tests confirmed that a few of the cytomegalovirus-associated TCR beta chains recognize cytomegalovirus antigens. Immune exposure information for the cohort was limited to CMV serostatus. A further reported finding was that TCR beta sequences accurately predicted the HLA-A and HLA-B alleles for most subjects in the first cohort. Most TCR sequences were seen in very few donors, while some public TCRs were found in many individuals. The presence/absence analyses assumed that sequencing depth was roughly uniform across donors, and that assumption may not be true. The cohort was sequenced for TCR beta chains only, and without alpha or paired-chain data the features that could be detected were limited. A later analysis reported that several top co-occurrence clusters appeared linked to parvovirus B19, influenza, CMV and Epstein-Barr virus. An earlier analysis of approximately 590 of the donors showed that most TCR beta V segments appeared in productive rearrangements either about 87% or about 30% of the time, which broadly matched IMGT annotations. A cluster of highly shared sequence variants was judged likely to be a technical artifact of the sequencing pipeline. Cytomegalovirus status was reported to be diagnosed by the classifier with high specificity and sensitivity in both the original and validation cohorts. In a later genetic analysis, fewer N-insertions in productive TCRs were reported among donors in an Asian-associated ancestry cluster than the approximately 670-donor mean. At a false discovery rate of 0.05, a later analysis linked around 17,000 TCR beta sequences to specific HLA alleles. Linkage disequilibrium might explain the correlated functional status among segregating V segments, but an unknown experimental factor could not be excluded. A later analysis found that TCR association rates varied across HLA loci, with DRB1 alleles showing the most associated TCRs and HLA-C alleles the fewest. In the study, around 150 TCR beta chains were listed as associated with cytomegalovirus. Some IMGT-functional V segments, including TRBV6-2 and TRBV6-3, could not be told apart with the 87-base-pair reads, so those segments were excluded. A later analysis found that HLA-associated TCR beta chains were more clonally expanded and had lower generation probabilities than equally common non-associated chains. When HLA alleles, especially DR and DQ, strongly co-occurred, attributing TCR associations to individual alleles was difficult. HLA typing was unavailable for some donors at each locus, so association tests used only the typed subset. The authors suggested that the approach could potentially be extended to other disease states and immunological phenotypes. According to a later analysis, most CMV-associated TCR beta chains appeared to be HLA-restricted, and the HLA associations seemed to be driven largely by CMV exposure. An association between a missense DCLRE1C variant and V-gene and J-gene trimming of TCR beta chains was found in a later genetic analysis and replicated in an independent cohort. Because counts were too low, roughly 17 rarely observed V segments, including chromosome 9 orphons, were left out of the earlier analysis of about 620 of the donors.

Turning to this clone: Its binding antigen is unknown. A read error may account for a junction end that differs from germline.

Library prep was done by the immunoSEQ multiplex PCR assay. For the multiplex PCR, a mixture combining 60 forward primers for TCR Vbeta segments and 13 reverse primers for TCR Jbeta segments was used. Amplification of the CDR3 region of rearranged TCR beta genes was performed with a multiplex PCR assay on genomic DNA. The amplified TCR beta libraries were sequenced on the Illumina HiSeq System as 87-base-pair reads. Per the original workflow: Across the 600 to 700 repertoires, a later analysis counted roughly 84 million unique TCR beta chains, approximately 10 million of which were shared by at least two donors. Raw reads were error-corrected and collapsed into unique sequences with a nearest-neighbor algorithm that merged closely related sequences to remove PCR and sequencing errors. CDR3 sequences were aligned to IMGT reference sequences to assign V, D and J gene segments. For a sequence to be retained, a match of at least six nucleotides was required to both a V gene segment and a J gene segment. A rearrangement was called productive if the CDR3 had no stop codons and remained in frame with V and J, and every other rearrangement was called non-productive. Following IMGT convention, CDR3 was defined as the stretch from the second conserved V-encoded cysteine to the conserved J-encoded phenylalanine. In an earlier analysis of around 640 of the donors, sequences lacking an unambiguous match to a single V gene segment were excluded. An earlier analysis of over 450 of the donors classified V segments as functional when productive rearrangements were above 56.7% and as segregating when the standard deviation between donors was above 5%. To diagnose cytomegalovirus status from the catalog of TCR beta chain sequences, a statistical classification framework was built. In a later analysis, V and J genes were assigned by comparing TCR nucleotide sequences against IMGT/GENE-DB human TR gene sequences. Using the TCRdist pipeline, a later analysis assigned CDR3 sequences along with most-parsimonious VDJ recombination scenarios. In a later analysis, each TCR beta chain was defined by its CDR3 amino acid sequence together with its V-gene family, and reads without a unique V-gene family were excluded. To address suspected cross-contamination and a sequencing artifact, a later analysis removed approximately 590 highly shared, low-generation-probability nucleotide sequences. In a later analysis, a clonal expansion index for each public chain was calculated from normalized within-repertoire ranks of inferred template counts. In a later analysis, generation probabilities were computed with a VDJ recombination model fitted to out-of-frame rearrangements, and the resulting probabilities were checked against IGoR. A later analysis scored TCR-TCR, TCR-HLA and TCR-CMV co-occurrence with hypergeometric tests, applying a repertoire-size bias correction to TCR pairs. False discovery rates were estimated in a later analysis by permuting HLA or CMV assignments 20 times. In a later analysis, co-occurring TCRs were grouped using DBSCAN, with TCRdist sequence similarity added in when clustering inside HLA-allele-positive subsets. Repertoires with fewer than 30,000 or more than 120,000 public chains were left out of co-occurrence clustering, as were several repertoires with anomalous nucleotide sharing. The table was pulled from immuneACCESS by TCRdb, which kept in-frame rearrangements only. Such tables lose some clones; where checked, under half of the loss comes from unresolved V genes, and the rest has no known cause. That table furnishes V, J and clone size, whereas the DNA furnished D and trimming. The sample has about 240,000 clones on record, approximately 82% of them singletons. Around 8.6% of the sample lies in the top ten.

For CDR1 and CDR2, the germline V gene lists MDHEN and SYDVKM. The CDR3 has 15 amino acids, counting the end cysteine and phenylalanine. CDR3 DNA only is kept here, 45 bases in frame from base 1. The cohort was made up of roughly 670 healthy bone marrow donors. All cohort members were sampled while nominally healthy, although unrecorded immune exposures were likely present. The donor was CMV seropositive and belonged to the group of more than 250 seropositive cohort members. A peripheral blood sample was collected from each donor, and TCR beta sequencing was performed on peripheral blood mononuclear cells. Genomic DNA extraction from the blood cell samples was performed with the Qiagen DNeasy Blood Extraction Kit.

This receptor was taken from a woman aged 55-69 years in good health and CMV-seropositive. The rearrangement joined TRBV28 to TRBJ1-5, with an unclear D gene assignment. The sequenced sample consisted of PBMCs. The CDR3 amino acid sequence is: CASSPTMNSDQPQHF. The nucleotide sequence is given as TGTGCCAGCAGTCCAACGATGAATAGCGATCAGCCCCAGCATTTT. The CDR3 plus the reference TRBV28 and TRBJ1-5 genes for the other parts give the full variable domain: DVKVTQSSRYLVKRTGEKVFLECVQDMDHENMFWYRQDPGLGLRLIYFSYDVKMKEKGDIPEGYSVSREKKERFSLILESASTNQTSMYLCASSPTMNSDQPQHFGDGTRLSIL.